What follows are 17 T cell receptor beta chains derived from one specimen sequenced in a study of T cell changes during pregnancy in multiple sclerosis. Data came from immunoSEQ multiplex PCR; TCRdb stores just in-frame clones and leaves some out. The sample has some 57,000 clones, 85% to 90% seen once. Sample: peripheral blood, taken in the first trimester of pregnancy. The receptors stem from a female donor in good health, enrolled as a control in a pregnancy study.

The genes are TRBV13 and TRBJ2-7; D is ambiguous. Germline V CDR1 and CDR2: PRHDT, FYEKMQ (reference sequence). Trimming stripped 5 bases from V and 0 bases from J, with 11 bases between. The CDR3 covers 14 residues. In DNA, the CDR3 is TGTGCCAGCAGCCCTATATCGAGCTCCTACGAGCAGTACTTC. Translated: CASSPISSSYEQYF.

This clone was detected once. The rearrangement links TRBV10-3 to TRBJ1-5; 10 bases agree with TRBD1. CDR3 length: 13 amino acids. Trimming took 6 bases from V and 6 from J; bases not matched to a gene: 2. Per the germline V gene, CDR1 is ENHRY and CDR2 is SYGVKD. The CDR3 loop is CAIRGQGGQPQHF. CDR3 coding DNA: TGTGCCATCAGAGGACAGGGGGGTCAGCCCCAGCATTTT.

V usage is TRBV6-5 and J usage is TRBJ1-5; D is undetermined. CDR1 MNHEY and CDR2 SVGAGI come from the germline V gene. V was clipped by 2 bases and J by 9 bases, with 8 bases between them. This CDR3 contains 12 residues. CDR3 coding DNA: TGTGCCAGCAGTTACCCGTCGGGGCCCCAGCATTTT. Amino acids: CASSYPSGPQHF.

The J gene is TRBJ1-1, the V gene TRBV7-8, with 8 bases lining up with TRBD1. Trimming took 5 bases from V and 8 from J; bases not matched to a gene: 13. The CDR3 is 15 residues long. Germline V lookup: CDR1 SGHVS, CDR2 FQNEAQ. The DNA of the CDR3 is TGTGCCAGCAGCCTCGACAGGGGCAACCCCAAGGAAGCTTTCTTT. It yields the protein CASSLDRGNPKEAFF.

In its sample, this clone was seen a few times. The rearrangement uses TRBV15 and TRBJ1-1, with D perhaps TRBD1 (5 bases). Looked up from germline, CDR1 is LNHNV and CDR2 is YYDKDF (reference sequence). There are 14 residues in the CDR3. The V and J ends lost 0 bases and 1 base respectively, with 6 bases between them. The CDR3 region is CATSRDRGNTEAFF. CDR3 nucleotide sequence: TGTGCCACCAGCAGAGATAGGGGGAACACTGAAGCTTTCTTT.

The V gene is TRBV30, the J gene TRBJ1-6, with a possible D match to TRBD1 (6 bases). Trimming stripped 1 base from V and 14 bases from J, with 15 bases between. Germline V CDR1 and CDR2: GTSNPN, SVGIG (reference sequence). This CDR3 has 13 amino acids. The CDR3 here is CAWSADPGTTLHF. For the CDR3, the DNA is TGTGCCTGGAGTGCGGACCCCGGGACAACCCTCCACTTT.

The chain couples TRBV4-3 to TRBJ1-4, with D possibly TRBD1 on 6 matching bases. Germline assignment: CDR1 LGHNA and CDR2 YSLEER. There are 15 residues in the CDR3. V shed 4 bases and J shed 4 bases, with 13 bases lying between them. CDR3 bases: TGCGCCAGCAGCCCCAGACAGGTGATTAATGAAAAACTGTTTTTT. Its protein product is CASSPRQVINEKLFF.

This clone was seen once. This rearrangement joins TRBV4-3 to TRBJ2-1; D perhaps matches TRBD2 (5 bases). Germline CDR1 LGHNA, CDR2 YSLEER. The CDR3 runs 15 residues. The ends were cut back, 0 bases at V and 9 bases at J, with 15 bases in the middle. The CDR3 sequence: CASSQEGSLVGEQFF. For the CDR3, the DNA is TGCGCCAGCAGCCAAGAGGGGAGTTTGGTGGGTGAGCAGTTCTTC.

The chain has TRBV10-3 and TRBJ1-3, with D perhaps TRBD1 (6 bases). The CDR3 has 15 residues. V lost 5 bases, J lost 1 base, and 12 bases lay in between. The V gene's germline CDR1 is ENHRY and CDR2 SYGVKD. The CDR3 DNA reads TGTGCCATCAGTTCACAGGGAGTATCTGGAAACACCATATATTTT. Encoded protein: CAISSQGVSGNTIYF.

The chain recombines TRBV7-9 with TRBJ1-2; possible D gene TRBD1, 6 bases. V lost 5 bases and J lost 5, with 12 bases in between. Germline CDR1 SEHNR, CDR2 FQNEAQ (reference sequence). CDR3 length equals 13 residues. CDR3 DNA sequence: TGTGCCAGCAGCGCATGGACAGCATATGGCTACACCTTC. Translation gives CASSAWTAYGYTF.

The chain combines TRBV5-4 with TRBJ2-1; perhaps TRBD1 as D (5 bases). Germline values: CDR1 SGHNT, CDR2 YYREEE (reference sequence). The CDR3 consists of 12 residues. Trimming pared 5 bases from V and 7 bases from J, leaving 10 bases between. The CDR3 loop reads CASSRQGNEQFF. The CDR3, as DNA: TGTGCCAGCAGTCGTCAGGGAAATGAGCAGTTCTTC.

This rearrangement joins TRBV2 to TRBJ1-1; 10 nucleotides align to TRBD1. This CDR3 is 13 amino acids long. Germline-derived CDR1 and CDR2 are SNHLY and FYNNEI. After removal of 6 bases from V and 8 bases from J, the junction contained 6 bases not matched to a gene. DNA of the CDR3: TGTGCCAGCAGAGACAGGGGGCTAATCGAAGCTTTCTTT. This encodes CASRDRGLIEAFF.

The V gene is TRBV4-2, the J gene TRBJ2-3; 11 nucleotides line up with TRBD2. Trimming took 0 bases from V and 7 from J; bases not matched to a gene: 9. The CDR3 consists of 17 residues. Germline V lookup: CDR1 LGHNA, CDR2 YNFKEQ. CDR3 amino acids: CASSQEITSGGLNTQYF. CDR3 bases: TGTGCCAGCAGCCAAGAGATCACTAGCGGGGGACTGAATACGCAGTATTTT.

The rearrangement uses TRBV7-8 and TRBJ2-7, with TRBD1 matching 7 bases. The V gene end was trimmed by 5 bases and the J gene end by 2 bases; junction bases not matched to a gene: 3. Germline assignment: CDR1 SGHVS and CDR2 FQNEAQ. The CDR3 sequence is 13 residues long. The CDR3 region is CASSTQGPYEQYF. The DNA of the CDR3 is TGTGCCAGCAGCACACAGGGGCCCTACGAGCAGTACTTC.

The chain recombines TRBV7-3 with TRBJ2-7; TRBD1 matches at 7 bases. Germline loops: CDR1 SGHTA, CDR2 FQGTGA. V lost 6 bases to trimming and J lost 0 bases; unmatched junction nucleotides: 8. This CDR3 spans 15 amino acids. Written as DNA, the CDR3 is TGTGCCAGCAGGTATTCACAGGGGAGCTCCTACGAGCAGTACTTC. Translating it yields CASRYSQGSSYEQYF.

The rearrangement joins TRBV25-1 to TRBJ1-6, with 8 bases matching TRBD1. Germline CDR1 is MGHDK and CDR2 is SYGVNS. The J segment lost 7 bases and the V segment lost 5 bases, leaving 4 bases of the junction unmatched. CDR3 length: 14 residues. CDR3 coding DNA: TGTGCCAGCAGTCCGACAGGGGAGAATTCACCCCTCCACTTT. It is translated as CASSPTGENSPLHF.

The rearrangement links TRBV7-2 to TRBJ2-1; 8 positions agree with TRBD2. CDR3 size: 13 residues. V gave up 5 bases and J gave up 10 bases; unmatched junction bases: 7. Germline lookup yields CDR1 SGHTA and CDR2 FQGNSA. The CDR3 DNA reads TGTGCCAGCAGCCCACGGACTAGCAGGGAGCAGTTCTTC. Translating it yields CASSPRTSREQFF.